The clone carrying this TCR beta chain was observed a handful of times. Its antigen is unidentified. Primers: 60 Vbeta forward and 13 Jbeta reverse. TCRdb keeps only in-frame clones here, not all; method: immunoSEQ multiplex PCR. This table has roughly 120,000 clones, around 81% appearing once. The source of the sample is a study of cytomegalovirus exposure and HLA in healthy donors. Study-wide results and caveats: The listing of roughly 160 TCR beta chains classed them as cytomegalovirus-associated. 87-base-pair reads could not separate some V segments, including TRBV6-2 and TRBV6-3. It is likely that the observed cluster of highly shared sequence variants was a sequencing artifact.

Germline-derived CDR1 and CDR2 are SNHLY and FYNNEI. Trimming removed 0 bases at V and 6 bases at J, with 8 bases between. The CDR3 extends over 13 amino acids. This sequence was found in a woman in her thirties or forties in good health and CMV-seronegative. The specimen was PBMCs. The V call is TRBV2, the J call TRBJ1-1; D is possibly TRBD1 (5 bases). The CDR3 region has the DNA TGTGCCAGCAGTGAAGCGCGGGGGGCTGAAGCTTTCTTT. Translated: CASSEARGAEAFF. The full variable domain, rest sourced from reference TRBV2 and TRBJ1-1, is EPEVTQTPSHQVTQMGQEVILRCVPISNHLYFYWYRQILGQKVEFLVSFYNNEISEKSEIFDDQFSVERPDGSNFTLKIRSTKLEDSAMYFCASSEARGAEAFFGQGTRLTVV.